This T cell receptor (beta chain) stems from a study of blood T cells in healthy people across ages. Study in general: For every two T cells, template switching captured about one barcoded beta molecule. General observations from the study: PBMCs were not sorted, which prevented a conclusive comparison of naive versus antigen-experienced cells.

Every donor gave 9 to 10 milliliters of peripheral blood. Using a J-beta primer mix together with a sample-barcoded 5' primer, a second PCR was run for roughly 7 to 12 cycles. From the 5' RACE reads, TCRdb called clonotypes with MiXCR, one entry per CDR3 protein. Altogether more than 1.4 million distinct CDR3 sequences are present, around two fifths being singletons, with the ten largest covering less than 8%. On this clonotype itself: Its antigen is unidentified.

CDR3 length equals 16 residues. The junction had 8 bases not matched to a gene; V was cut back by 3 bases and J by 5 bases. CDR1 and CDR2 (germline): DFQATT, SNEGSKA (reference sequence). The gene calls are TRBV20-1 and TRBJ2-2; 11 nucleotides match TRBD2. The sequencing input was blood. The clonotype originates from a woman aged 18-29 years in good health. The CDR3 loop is CSASGASGRRTGELFF. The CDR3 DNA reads TGCAGTGCTAGTGGGGCTAGCGGGAGGAGGACCGGGGAGCTGTTTTTT.